Below, 26 T cell receptor beta chains from the same sample are listed, as sequenced in a study of CD8 T cells in ankylosing spondylitis. MiXCR, applied by TCRdb to the 5' RACE reads, yields one record per CDR3 protein. This table has a few hundred thousand distinct CDR3 sequences, over 15% appearing once. Sequenced sample: blood, either unsorted or a sorted T cell fraction (not recorded which). These receptors were collected from a male donor with ankylosing spondylitis or in good health (not recorded which).

This clonotype appeared a few times. The J gene is TRBJ1-4, the V gene TRBV12-3 or TRBV12-4; D perhaps matches TRBD1 (5 bases). Trimming shortened V by 3 bases and J by 4 bases, and 15 bases separated the two germline ends. The CDR3 has 16 amino acids. The CDR3 sequence: CASSFGGTGFNEKLFF. DNA for the CDR3: TGTGCCAGCAGTTTCGGAGGGACGGGGTTTAATGAAAAACTGTTTTTT.

This clonotype was detected ten times or more. The V gene is TRBV4-3, the J gene TRBJ2-5, with TRBD2 identical over 9 bases. CDR3 size: 16 residues. V trimming: 4 bases; J trimming: 1 base; junction bases outside the gene matches: 7. The germline V gene encodes CDR1 LGHNA and CDR2 YSLEER. CDR3 sequence reads: CASSPLAGEGQETQYF. DNA for the CDR3: TGCGCCAGCAGCCCTTTAGCGGGAGAGGGCCAAGAGACCCAGTACTTC.

This clonotype was counted a few times. The chain couples TRBV27 to TRBJ2-1; the D is unclear. The CDR3 runs 13 residues. The V and J ends lost 2 bases and 4 bases respectively, with 6 bases between them. The germline CDR1 and CDR2 sequences are MNHEY and SMNVEV (reference sequence). The CDR3 protein is CASSLAQYNEQFF. DNA for the CDR3: TGTGCCAGCAGTTTAGCACAATACAATGAGCAGTTCTTC.

The CDR3 region has the DNA TGTGCCAGCAGTGACGACCCCGGGACTAGCGGGATCTACAATGAGCAGTTCTTC. Translated, it gives CASSDDPGTSGIYNEQFF. The chain uses TRBV2 and TRBJ2-1, with TRBD2 identical over 13 bases. With 3 bases clipped from V and 3 bases from J, the junction kept 8 bases outside the gene matches. Germline V gene lookup returns CDR1 SNHLY and CDR2 FYNNEI. The CDR3 totals 18 residues.

The rearrangement links TRBV11-3 to TRBJ2-1; 8 positions agree with TRBD2. V lost 4 bases and J lost 5; bases outside the gene matches: 4. CDR1 is SGHNT, CDR2 YENEEA, per germline. The CDR3 runs 14 residues. The CDR3 protein is CASSSAGGNNEQFF. CDR3 bases: TGTGCCAGCAGCTCGGCGGGAGGTAACAATGAGCAGTTCTTC.

At least ten counts were recorded for this clonotype. V and J are TRBV6-5 and TRBJ2-4; TRBD2 is a possible D gene (6 bases). V lost 0 bases and J lost 6, with 6 bases in between. The CDR3 is made up of 13 amino acids. Per the germline V gene, CDR1 is MNHEY and CDR2 is SVGAGI. The CDR3 coding sequence is TGTGCCAGCAGTTACTCCGGGGGAAACATTCAGTACTTC. It specifies CASSYSGGNIQYF.

The chain recombines TRBV4-2 with TRBJ2-1, with 8 bases aligning to TRBD2. Germline trimming cut 3 bases from V and 0 bases from J; bases unmatched to any gene: 4. This CDR3 is 16 amino acids long. The germline V gene has CDR1 LGHNA and CDR2 YNFKEQ. CDR3 sequence: CASSHSAGDSYNEQFF. CDR3 sequence (DNA): TGTGCCAGCAGCCATTCAGCGGGAGACTCCTACAATGAGCAGTTCTTC.

V is TRBV7-8 and J is TRBJ2-7; no reliable D call. V was shortened by 5 bases and J by 3 bases, with 17 bases between the two germline ends. The germline V gene has CDR1 SGHVS and CDR2 FQNEAQ. The CDR3 length is 15 residues. CDR3 in DNA: TGTGCCAGCAGCCCCCCGGCCAGTAGAGACTACGAGCAGTACTTC. Amino acid sequence: CASSPPASRDYEQYF.

In this sample, this clonotype turned up a few times. The V and J genes are TRBV29-1 and TRBJ2-7; D is perhaps TRBD2 (6 bases). This CDR3 is 14 amino acids long. CDR1 is SQVTM and CDR2 is ANQGSEA in the germline V gene. V was shortened by 7 bases and J by 6 bases, with 22 bases between the two germline ends. This CDR3 is CSARLGGAGSEQYF. In nucleotides, the CDR3 is TGCAGCGCCCGATTGGGCGGGGCTGGTAGCGAGCAGTACTTC.

The gene calls are TRBV5-1 and TRBJ2-7, with D tentatively TRBD1 (5 bases). The length of the CDR3 is 16 residues. Trimming took 2 bases from V and 0 from J, leaving 15 bases between them. Germline loops: CDR1 SGHRS, CDR2 YFSETQ. The CDR3 coding sequence is TGCGCCAGCAGCTTACTGCAGGGTTCTGTCTCCTACGAGCAGTACTTC. This codes for CASSLLQGSVSYEQYF.

This clonotype was seen only a few times. The V gene is TRBV5-1, the J gene TRBJ2-1; 11 nucleotides agree with TRBD2. The CDR3 runs to 16 residues. V shed 4 bases and J 4 bases; nucleotides not matched to a gene: 7. Germline V gene sequence: CDR1 SGHRS, CDR2 YFSETQ. The CDR3 here is CASSLEGLADYNEQFF. The CDR3 nucleotides read TGCGCCAGCAGCCTGGAGGGACTAGCGGATTACAATGAGCAGTTCTTC.

The chain links TRBV7-3 to TRBJ2-6; D ambiguous. The CDR3 extends over 16 amino acids. Germline CDR1 is SGHTA and CDR2 is FQGTGA. V was pared by 5 bases and J by 1 base, with 12 bases between. The CDR3 sequence: CASSLIGRSGANVLTF. The CDR3 DNA is TGTGCCAGCAGCCTAATAGGACGGTCTGGGGCCAACGTCCTGACTTTC. Full variable domain (missing parts from reference TRBV7-3 and TRBJ2-6): GAGVSQTPSNKVTEKGKYVELRCDPISGHTALYWYRQSLGQGPEFLIYFQGTGAADDSGLPNDRFFAVRPEGSVSTLKIQRTERGDSAVYLCASSLIGRSGANVLTFGAGSRLTVL.

The chain uses TRBV29-1 and TRBJ1-1; TRBD1 matches 7 bases. CDR1 and CDR2 from the germline V gene are SQVTM and ANQGSEA. CDR3 length: 12 residues. V was clipped by 7 bases and J by 6 bases; unmatched bases: 8. CDR3 residues: CSERQGMAEAFF. CDR3 sequence (DNA): TGCAGCGAGAGACAGGGAATGGCTGAAGCTTTCTTT.

V gene TRBV7-3 combines with J gene TRBJ1-5; D call uncertain. The CDR3 length is 17 residues. Germline V lookup: CDR1 SGHTA, CDR2 FQGTGA. V was trimmed by 4 bases and J by 3 bases, leaving 19 bases between them. The CDR3 bases are TGTGCCAGCAGCTCCAACGGACGTCGAATAAACAATCAGCCCCAGCATTTT. As protein: CASSSNGRRINNQPQHF. The full variable domain, in which reference TRBV7-3 and TRBJ1-5 provide the parts outside the CDR3, is GAGVSQTPSNKVTEKGKYVELRCDPISGHTALYWYRQSLGQGPEFLIYFQGTGAADDSGLPNDRFFAVRPEGSVSTLKIQRTERGDSAVYLCASSSNGRRINNQPQHFGDGTRLSIL.

This chain connects TRBV6-1 to TRBJ2-7; TRBD1 matches 9 bases. CDR3 length: 14 residues. The germline CDR1 and CDR2 sequences are MNHNS and SASEGT. V shed 4 bases, J shed 2 bases, and the junction held 3 bases outside the gene matches. In DNA, the CDR3 is TGTGCCAGCAGTGCCTGGGACAGGGCCTACGAGCAGTACTTC. Its protein is CASSAWDRAYEQYF.

In this sample, this clonotype turned up a few times. The J gene is TRBJ2-3, the V gene TRBV19; possible D gene TRBD2, 7 bases. V shed 8 bases and J shed 3 bases, with 15 bases lying between them. The CDR3 runs to 14 residues. Germline lookup yields CDR1 LNHDA and CDR2 SQIVND (reference sequence). Here the CDR3 DNA reads TGTGCCAGTGCAGGGGCGGGAGAAACAGATACGCAGTATTTT. It encodes CASAGAGETDTQYF.

The chain joins TRBV29-1 to TRBJ2-7, with TRBD2 identical over 8 bases. Germline V gene sequence: CDR1 SQVTM, CDR2 ANQGSEA. Losses at the gene ends were 4 bases for V and 5 bases for J; bases not matched to a gene: 16. This CDR3 has 16 amino acids. CDR3 DNA: TGCAGCGTTGGCCCGGAGGAGCGGGAGACCCGGGACGAGCAGTACTTC. It translates to CSVGPEERETRDEQYF.

This clonotype was detected a few times. The chain carries TRBV4-1 and TRBJ2-1; possibly TRBD1 for D (6 bases). CDR1 is MGHRA and CDR2 is YSYEKL in the germline V gene. V was shortened by 3 bases and J by 10 bases, with 16 bases between the two germline ends. The CDR3 has 14 amino acids. CDR3 DNA: TGCGCCAGCAGCCACCGGGACACTCTACGGGAGCAGTTCTTC. Its translation: CASSHRDTLREQFF.

This clonotype has a handful of counts. V gene TRBV6-5 combines with J gene TRBJ2-2; D might be TRBD1 (5 bases). CDR1 MNHEY and CDR2 SVGAGI come from the germline V gene. The CDR3 totals 14 residues. The V gene lost 3 bases and the J gene lost 6 bases, with 11 bases spanning the gap. The CDR3, as DNA: TGTGCCAGCAGTTATAGCTTGGGGCCCGGGGAGCTGTTTTTT. Its translation: CASSYSLGPGELFF.

There are many counts of this clonotype. The genes are TRBV25-1 and TRBJ2-1; tentatively, D is TRBD2 (5 bases). Germline CDR1 is MGHDK and CDR2 is SYGVNS. The length of the CDR3 is 15 residues. V was pared by 6 bases and J by 7 bases, with 19 bases between. The CDR3 DNA follows: TGTGCCAGCAGAAATGAAGGGAGTGGAGAGAATGAGCAGTTCTTC. Protein sequence: CASRNEGSGENEQFF.

Only a few counts were recorded for this clonotype. This chain joins TRBV29-1 and TRBJ2-1; TRBD1 matches at 7 bases. Germline V gene sequence: CDR1 SQVTM, CDR2 ANQGSEA. This CDR3 is built from 13 residues. Trimming took 1 base from V and 8 from J; bases not matched to a gene: 5. The CDR3 here is CSVEVIQGHEQFF. In DNA form, the CDR3 reads TGCAGCGTTGAAGTTATACAGGGGCATGAGCAGTTCTTC.

The rearrangement joins TRBV4-1 to TRBJ2-7; no firm D call. This CDR3 region has 14 residues. The germline gives CDR1 MGHRA, CDR2 YSYEKL. V lost 1 base to trimming and J lost 3 bases, with 10 bases between them. DNA of the CDR3: TGCGCCAGCAGCCAAGGGCTTGAGTTCTACGAGCAGTACTTC. Its protein is CASSQGLEFYEQYF.

In this sample, this clonotype turned up many times. V and J are TRBV5-6 and TRBJ1-1; D is uncertain. CDR1 and CDR2 from the germline V gene are SGHDT and YYEEEE. The CDR3 runs to 13 residues. V lost 1 base, J lost 5 bases, and 9 bases lay in between. The CDR3 DNA reads TGTGCCAGCAGCTTGTCTGGGATAACTGAAGCTTTCTTT. The encoded protein is CASSLSGITEAFF. Full variable domain (missing parts from reference TRBV5-6 and TRBJ1-1): DAGVTQSPTHLIKTRGQQVTLRCSPKSGHDTVSWYQQALGQGPQFIFQYYEEEERQRGNFPDRFSGHQFPNYSSELNVNALLLGDSALYLCASSLSGITEAFFGQGTRLTVV.

V and J are TRBV3-1 and TRBJ2-1, with 11 bases fitting TRBD2. The CDR3 is 15 amino acids. Trimming at V came to 0 bases and at J to 10 bases, leaving 5 bases not matched to a gene. The germline V gene has CDR1 LGHDT and CDR2 YNNKEL (reference sequence). As DNA, the CDR3 is TGTGCCAGCAGCCAAGACCTAGCGGGAGGACACGAGCAGTTCTTC. Residues: CASSQDLAGGHEQFF.

The genes are TRBV7-6 and TRBJ2-7, with 10 bases identical to TRBD2. CDR1 SGHVS and CDR2 FNYEAQ come from the germline V gene. Trimming removed 1 base from V and 4 bases from J; junction bases left unmatched: 7. The CDR3 totals 16 residues. The CDR3 reads CASSLGLAGDMYEQYF. The DNA of the CDR3 is TGTGCCAGCAGCTTAGGCCTAGCGGGAGATATGTACGAGCAGTACTTC.

This clonotype has at least ten counts. CDR3 in DNA: TGTGCCAGCAGCTGGGACCGAAGAGGGAACACTGAAGCTTTCTTT. It encodes CASSWDRRGNTEAFF. The V gene is TRBV6-1, the J gene TRBJ1-1; TRBD1 is a possible D gene (5 bases). Trimming shortened V by 6 bases and J by 1 base, and 15 bases separated the two germline ends. The germline gives CDR1 MNHNS, CDR2 SASEGT. The CDR3 loop spans 15 amino acids.